The T cell receptor (beta chain) under discussion was sequenced for a study of T cell repertoires in cytomegalovirus infection. CDR3 size: 14 residues. Germline lookup yields CDR1 SGHTA and CDR2 FQGNSA. V lost 0 bases to trimming and J lost 9 bases, with 12 bases between them. TCRdb recomputed calls from the reads with MiXCR, one row per CDR3 protein. The table has about 250,000 distinct CDR3 sequences, roughly an eighth seen once. Findings of the study overall: Predominance within the ex vivo response was attributable to HLA-C-restricted CMV-specific TCR beta clonotypes.

A word on this clonotype: The antigen remains unidentified.

J is TRBJ2-1 and V is TRBV7-2; D not certain. Sequenced input: PBMCs. The TCR sequence derives from a human donor in good health (CMV status not recorded). Some clones in this sample may be carry-over from other donors' samples. The CDR3 reads CASSLALRLSEQFF. The CDR3 DNA reads as TGTGCCAGCAGCTTAGCGCTGCGGCTCAGTGAGCAGTTCTTC.